These T cell receptor beta chains were read from a single sample in a study of blood T cell repertoires in COVID-19. Some clones are missing from TCRdb's copy, which holds only in-frame ones; the method was immunoSEQ multiplex PCR. The sample consists of 190,000 or so clones, roughly 80% of them appearing once. Sequenced: peripheral blood. The receptors were sampled from a man aged 55 to 70 with COVID-19, enrolled during active disease. Each CDR3 is given with its conserved first and last residue. D genes are given only for firm matches. Expanded clones get a size class; other rows say once, few or many, or leave the size out.

V gene	D gene	clone size	J gene	CDR3 DNA	CDR3 protein
TRBV6-5	TRBD1	-	TRBJ1-1	TGTGCCAGCAGTACAGGGGGCCGAACTGAAGCTTTCTTT	CASSTGGRTEAFF
TRBV10-3	TRBD1	-	TRBJ2-5	TGTGCCATCAGTGTCGGGACAGGAGAGACCCAGTACTTC	CAISVGTGETQYF
TRBV5-5	TRBD2	-	TRBJ2-1	TGTGCCAGCAGCCCTATAGCGGGAGAGGTTACTGAGCAGTTCTTC	CASSPIAGEVTEQFF
TRBV27	TRBD1	-	TRBJ1-2	TGTGCCAGCAGGCCAACGACAGGGGGCACCGATGGCTACACCTTC	CASRPTTGGTDGYTF
TRBV30	TRBD2	-	TRBJ2-1	TGTGCCTGGAGTGTTGGCGGGGGGTCCTACAATGAGCAGTTCTTC	CAWSVGGGSYNEQFF
TRBV2	TRBD1	-	TRBJ1-6	TGTGCCAGCAGTGAACTTGGGGACAGGGGAAATTCACCCCTCCACTTT	CASSELGDRGNSPLHF
TRBV6-5	TRBD1	-	TRBJ2-7	TGTGCCAGCAGTTACCAAGCCGGGACAGGGGTTTACGAGCAGTACTTC	CASSYQAGTGVYEQYF
TRBV19	-	-	TRBJ2-7	TGTGCCAGTAGTGGGCCGGATGGCTACGAGCAGTACTTC	CASSGPDGYEQYF
TRBV28	TRBD1	-	TRBJ1-1	TGTGCCAGCAGACTAAAGGACAGGCTGAACACTGAAGCTTTCTTT	CASRLKDRLNTEAFF
TRBV28	-	-	TRBJ1-5	TGTGCCACCTCCGGCGGGGGGCGAAGTCAGCCCCAGCATTTT	CATSGGGRSQPQHF
TRBV5-6	-	-	TRBJ1-5	TGTGCCAGCAGCTTGGCCGGGTCAGATCAGCCCCAGCATTTT	CASSLAGSDQPQHF
TRBV4-2	-	-	TRBJ2-2	TGTGCCAGCAGGCCGGCAGGGGAGGGGAACACCGGGGAGCTGTTTTTT	CASRPAGEGNTGELFF
TRBV5-1	TRBD1	-	TRBJ2-1	TGCGCCAGCAGCTCCGGACAGGGAGGCTACAATGAGCAGTTCTTC	CASSSGQGGYNEQFF
TRBV2	-	-	TRBJ2-3	TGTGCCAGCAAAGCGGATACGCAGTATTTT	CASKADTQYF
TRBV6-5	-	-	TRBJ2-7	TGTGCCAGCAGTCTGACCGGGACACCCTACGAGCAGTACTTC	CASSLTGTPYEQYF
TRBV21-1	-	-	TRBJ1-4	TGTGCCAGCAGCAAACCAACTCGCAGGGCTAATGAAAAACTGTTTTTT	CASSKPTRRANEKLFF
TRBV7-2	-	-	TRBJ1-2	TGTGCCAGCAGCAACGGACACCCGGGAGGCTATGGCTACACCTTC	CASSNGHPGGYGYTF
TRBV7-2	-	-	TRBJ1-1	TGTGCCAGCAGCTTAATCGGAGCCATGAACACTGAAGCTTTCTTT	CASSLIGAMNTEAFF
TRBV5-1	-	-	TRBJ2-3	TGCGCCAGCAGCTCTCAGGGGAGTTCAGATACGCAGTATTTT	CASSSQGSSDTQYF
TRBV6-2/TRBV6-3	-	-	TRBJ2-3	TGTGCCAGCAGTCGGGCAGGGGTCAACACAGATACGCAGTATTTT	CASSRAGVNTDTQYF
TRBV27	-	-	TRBJ1-2	TGTGCCAGCAGTTCCTTCAGGGGCGTGAGTGGTGGCTACACCTTC	CASSSFRGVSGGYTF
TRBV28	-	-	TRBJ1-1	TGTGCCAGCAGCCCAGGGTATGAAGCTTTCTTT	CASSPGYEAFF
TRBV19	TRBD2	-	TRBJ2-2	TGTGCCAGTAGTATAGGTGGCGGGAGTTATGCTGGGGAGCTGTTTTTT	CASSIGGGSYAGELFF
TRBV3-1/TRBV3-2	TRBD1	-	TRBJ2-1	TGTGCCAGCAGCCCCTTTTACAGGGGTGGGCAGTTCTTC	CASSPFYRGGQFF
TRBV19	-	-	TRBJ1-1	TGTGCCAGTAGTGGCCAGACTAACACTGAAGCTTTCTTT	CASSGQTNTEAFF
TRBV28	-	-	TRBJ1-6	TGTGCCAGCAGTCCCGGCCTCGGGGTGTTCATCTTT	CASSPGLGVFIF
TRBV19	TRBD1	-	TRBJ2-5	TGTGCCAGTAGTGGGACAGGGGCGGAGACCCAGTACTTC	CASSGTGAETQYF
TRBV4-3	-	-	TRBJ2-7	TGCGCCAGCAGCCAAGAATTAGCCGACGAGCAGTACTTC	CASSQELADEQYF
TRBV25-1	-	-	TRBJ2-7	TGTGCCAGCAGTGAATTCACGGTTCAGTACTTC	CASSEFTVQYF
TRBV6-4	-	-	TRBJ1-2	TGTGCCAGCAGAGAGGGAAGGGGCTACACCTTC	CASREGRGYTF
TRBV7-2	-	-	TRBJ1-5	TGTGCCAGCAGCCCAGGCTCGCGGGGGCTGAATCAGCCCCAGCATTTT	CASSPGSRGLNQPQHF
TRBV7-2	TRBD2	-	TRBJ2-1	TGTGCCAGCAGACTACGAAACGGGAGGGCCGTCGTTAAGCAGTTCTTC	CASRLRNGRAVVKQFF
TRBV6-5	-	-	TRBJ1-5	TGTGCCAGCAGCTCCGGAGGGAAGCCCCAGCATTTT	CASSSGGKPQHF
TRBV5-4	TRBD1	-	TRBJ1-2	TGTGCCAGCAGCTTGGGCCATGGACAGGGCGTTAGCTACACCTTC	CASSLGHGQGVSYTF
TRBV18	-	-	TRBJ1-4	TGTGCCAGCTCACCACCTACAGGGCGGGAAAAACTGTTTTTT	CASSPPTGREKLFF
TRBV19	-	-	TRBJ2-7	TGTGCCAGTAGTCCACAGGGTCAAGGTTCCCACGAGCAGTACTTC	CASSPQGQGSHEQYF
TRBV28	-	once	TRBJ2-7	TGTGCCAGCAGTTTAGGCAGGCAGTACTTC	CASSLGRQYF
TRBV29-1	-	-	TRBJ2-5	TGCAGCGTTGCTGGCAGGGAAGTGACCCAGTACTTC	CSVAGREVTQYF
TRBV27	TRBD2	-	TRBJ2-3	TGTGCCAGCAGTTTCCTGACTAGCGGGGGAAGCACAGATACGCAGTATTTT	CASSFLTSGGSTDTQYF
TRBV7-2	TRBD1	-	TRBJ1-2	TGTGCCAGCGCGGGACAGGGAGTGAATGGCTACACCTTC	CASAGQGVNGYTF